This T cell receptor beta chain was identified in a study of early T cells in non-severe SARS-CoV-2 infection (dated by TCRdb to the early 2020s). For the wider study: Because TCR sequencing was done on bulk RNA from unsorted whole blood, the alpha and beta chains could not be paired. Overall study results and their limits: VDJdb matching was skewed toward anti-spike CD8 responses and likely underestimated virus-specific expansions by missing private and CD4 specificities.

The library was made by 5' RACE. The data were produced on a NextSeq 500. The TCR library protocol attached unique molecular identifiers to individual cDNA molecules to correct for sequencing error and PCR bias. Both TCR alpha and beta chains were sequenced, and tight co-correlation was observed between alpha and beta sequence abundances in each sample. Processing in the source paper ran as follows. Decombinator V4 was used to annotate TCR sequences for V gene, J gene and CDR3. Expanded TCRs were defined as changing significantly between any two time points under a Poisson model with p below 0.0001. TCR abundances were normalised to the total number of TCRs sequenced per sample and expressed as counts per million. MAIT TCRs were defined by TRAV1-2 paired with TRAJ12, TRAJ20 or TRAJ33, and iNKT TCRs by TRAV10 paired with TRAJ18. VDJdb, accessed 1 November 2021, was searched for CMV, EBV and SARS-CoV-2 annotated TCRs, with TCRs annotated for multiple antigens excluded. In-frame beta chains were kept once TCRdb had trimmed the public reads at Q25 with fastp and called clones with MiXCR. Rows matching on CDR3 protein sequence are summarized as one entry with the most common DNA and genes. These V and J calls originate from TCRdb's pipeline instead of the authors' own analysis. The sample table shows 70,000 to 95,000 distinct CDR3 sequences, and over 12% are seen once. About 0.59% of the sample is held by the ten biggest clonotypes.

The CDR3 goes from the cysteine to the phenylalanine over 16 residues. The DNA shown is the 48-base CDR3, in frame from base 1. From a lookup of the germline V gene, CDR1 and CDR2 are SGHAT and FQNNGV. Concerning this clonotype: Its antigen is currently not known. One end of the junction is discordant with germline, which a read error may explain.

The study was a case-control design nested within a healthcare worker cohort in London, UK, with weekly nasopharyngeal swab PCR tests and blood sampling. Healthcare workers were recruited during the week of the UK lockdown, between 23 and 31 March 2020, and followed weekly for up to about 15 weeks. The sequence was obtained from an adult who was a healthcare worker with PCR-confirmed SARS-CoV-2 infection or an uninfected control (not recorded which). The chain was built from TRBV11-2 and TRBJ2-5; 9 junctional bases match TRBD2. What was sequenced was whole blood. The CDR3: CASSLERGAYQETQYF. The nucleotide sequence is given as TGTGCCAGCAGCCTAGAGCGGGGGGCGTACCAAGAGACCCAGTACTTC. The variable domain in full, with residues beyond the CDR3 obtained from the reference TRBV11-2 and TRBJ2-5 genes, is EAGVAQSPRYKIIEKRQSVAFWCNPISGHATLYWYQQILGQGPKLLIQFQNNGVVDDSQLPKDRFSAERLKGVDSTLKIQPAKLEDSAVYLCASSLERGAYQETQYFGPGTRLLVL.